Below are 13 T cell receptor beta chains sequenced from a single sample in a study of cytomegalovirus exposure and HLA in healthy donors. Both 60 Vbeta primers and 13 Jbeta primers went into the PCR. The table came from immunoSEQ multiplex PCR; TCRdb's copy has only in-frame clones and leaves some out. The data show approximately 64,000 clones, with around four fifths seen just once and approximately 4.7% held by the top ten. The source material was PBMCs. Receptor source: a male donor in good health and CMV-seropositive.

The chain combines TRBV6-6 with TRBJ2-7; the D gene is possibly TRBD1 (6 bases). V gave up 8 bases and J gave up 2 bases, with 19 bases separating them. The CDR3 spans 15 residues. Germline V gene lookup returns CDR1 MNHNY and CDR2 SVGAGI (reference sequence). Here the CDR3 reads CASRMNRERTYEQYF. The CDR3 nucleotides are TGTGCCAGCCGTATGAACAGGGAGAGGACCTACGAGCAGTACTTC.

In this sample, this clone turned up a few times. The chain recombines TRBV7-9 with TRBJ2-3; TRBD1 aligns across 11 bases. Per the germline V gene, CDR1 is SEHNR and CDR2 is FQNEAQ (reference sequence). J lost 5 bases, V lost 5 bases, and 6 bases had no gene match. The CDR3 totals 15 residues. CDR3 nucleotides: TGTGCCAGCAGCCCCCGGACAGGGGGCGTAGATACGCAGTATTTT. This encodes CASSPRTGGVDTQYF.

The rearrangement links TRBV19 to TRBJ2-3; 8 nucleotides match TRBD2. Germline trimming cut 1 base from V and 9 bases from J; bases unmatched to any gene: 12. CDR3 length equals 16 residues. Germline loops: CDR1 LNHDA, CDR2 SQIVND (reference sequence). Here the CDR3 DNA reads TGTGCCAGTAGTATAGTCCCCGGGGGGGCGGGAGAGACGCAGTATTTT. This gives the protein CASSIVPGGAGETQYF. The full variable domain, completed using reference TRBV19 and TRBJ2-3, is DGGITQSPKYLFRKEGQNVTLSCEQNLNHDAMYWYRQDPGQGLRLIYYSQIVNDFQKGDIAEGYSVSREKKESFPLTVTSAQKNPTAFYLCASSIVPGGAGETQYFGPGTRLTVL.

The chain is built from TRBV19 and TRBJ1-1, with D tentatively TRBD1 (5 bases). V lost 6 bases, J lost 1 base, and 9 bases lay in between. The germline CDR1 and CDR2 sequences are LNHDA and SQIVND (reference sequence). CDR3 length: 13 amino acids. This CDR3 reads CASSFGGNTEAFF. In DNA form, the CDR3 reads TGTGCCAGTAGCTTCGGGGGGAACACTGAAGCTTTCTTT.

The gene calls are TRBV28 and TRBJ2-7; D is undetermined. Trimming took off 5 bases at V and 5 bases at J, with 13 bases between the two ends. Germline values: CDR1 MDHEN, CDR2 SYDVKM. This CDR3 contains 13 residues. The CDR3 DNA reads as TGTGCCAGCAGTCCCTCCCCTCTTGACGAGCAGTACTTC. The encoded protein is CASSPSPLDEQYF. Full variable domain (missing parts from reference TRBV28 and TRBJ2-7): DVKVTQSSRYLVKRTGEKVFLECVQDMDHENMFWYRQDPGLGLRLIYFSYDVKMKEKGDIPEGYSVSREKKERFSLILESASTNQTSMYLCASSPSPLDEQYFGPGTRLTVT.

This clone occurred once. The rearrangement links TRBV7-2 to TRBJ1-2; TRBD1 matches 7 bases. The CDR3 is 13 amino acids. Unmatched junction bases numbered 4, after V lost 1 base and J lost 8 bases. CDR1 SGHTA and CDR2 FQGNSA come from the germline V gene. The CDR3 bases are TGTGCCAGCAGCTTAGATCAACAGGGGGGCTACACCTTC. Amino acid sequence: CASSLDQQGGYTF.

J is TRBJ1-2 and V is TRBV28, with 9 nucleotides matching TRBD1. The CDR3 extends over 14 amino acids. CDR1 MDHEN and CDR2 SYDVKM come from the germline V gene. The trim removed 8 bases at V and 8 bases at J, leaving 12 bases unmatched. The CDR3 nucleotides read TGTGCCAGCGGATGGCCGGGACAGGGAGGGGGCTACACCTTC. Its protein is CASGWPGQGGGYTF.

This chain links TRBV13 with TRBJ2-3, with 7 nucleotides matching TRBD2. The J segment lost 6 bases and the V segment lost 0 bases, leaving 6 bases of the junction unmatched. Germline CDR1 PRHDT, CDR2 FYEKMQ (reference sequence). This CDR3 has 15 amino acids. In DNA form, the CDR3 reads TGTGCCAGCAGCTTAGGTATGGGGGGAGGGGATACGCAGTATTTT. This codes for CASSLGMGGGDTQYF.

V is TRBV27 and J is TRBJ1-2; the match to TRBD1 covers 8 bases. There are 16 residues in the CDR3. Germline CDR1 is MNHEY and CDR2 is SMNVEV (reference sequence). With 0 bases clipped from V and 4 bases from J, the junction kept 7 bases outside the gene matches. Here the CDR3 reads CASSLSAGQAVYGYTF. As DNA, the CDR3 is TGTGCCAGCAGTTTATCTGCGGGACAGGCCGTCTATGGCTACACCTTC.

The chain uses TRBV6-5 and TRBJ1-2, with D possibly being TRBD1 (6 bases). Between the trimmed V and J ends, which lost 0 bases and 8 bases, there was a span of 19 bases. The CDR3 length is 16 residues. CDR1 and CDR2 (germline): MNHEY, SVGAGI. CDR3 sequence (DNA): TGTGCCAGCAGTTACTCGTATCGGGGGGCGAAATCCGGCTACACCTTC. It encodes CASSYSYRGAKSGYTF.

CDR3 region: CASSGTGQLNTEAFF. CDR3 DNA: TGTGCCAGCAGCGGCACGGGACAGCTGAACACTGAAGCTTTCTTT. The chain combines TRBV7-9 with TRBJ1-1; 7 bases are a match to TRBD1. Unmatched junction bases numbered 6, after V lost 5 bases and J lost 0 bases. CDR1 is SEHNR, CDR2 FQNEAQ, per germline (reference sequence). CDR3 length: 15 residues.

The chain combines TRBV9 with TRBJ2-1, with 7 bases identical to TRBD2. Germline V gives CDR1 SGDLS, CDR2 YYNGEE. V trimming: 5 bases; J trimming: 3 bases; junction bases outside the gene matches: 5. The CDR3 loop spans 14 amino acids. This chain's CDR3 is CASRRGEGYNEQFF. The DNA of the CDR3 is TGTGCCAGCAGGCGCGGGGAGGGCTACAATGAGCAGTTCTTC.

The chain combines TRBV25-1 with TRBJ1-4, with D unresolved. Germline CDR1 reads MGHDK; CDR2 reads SYGVNS. V was clipped by 6 bases and J by 5 bases, with 7 bases between them. The CDR3 totals 12 residues. DNA of the CDR3: TGTGCCAGCAGGCGGTTAAATGAAAAACTGTTTTTT. This encodes CASRRLNEKLFF. Filled out from reference TRBV25-1 and TRBJ1-4, the complete variable domain reads EADIYQTPRYLVIGTGKKITLECSQTMGHDKMYWYQQDPGMELHLIHYSYGVNSTEKGDLSSESTVSRIRTEHFPLTLESARPSHTSQYLCASRRLNEKLFFGSGTQLSVL.